This TCR beta chain was found in a study of blood T cell repertoires in COVID-19. Study-wide context: Sources were T cells, B-cell-depleted T cells, or PBMCs; the material itself was cDNA or gDNA.

As originally analysed: Reference gene primer amplification yielded estimated nucleated cell counts. Assay used: immunoSEQ multiplex PCR; TCRdb lists only in-frame clones, some missing. V and J calls and clone size are as listed in that table; D and trimming were resolved from the DNA. This sample has about 220,000 clones, with around 91% found just once. The ends were cut back, 4 bases at V and 8 bases at J, with 14 bases in the middle. Germline V CDR1 and CDR2: MNHEY, SVGAGI. The CDR3 runs 13 residues. Self-reported history from a screening survey and questionnaire set each donor's cohort. This clone was seen a single time.

Sequencing input: PBMCs or T cells enriched from blood (not recorded which). This chain connects TRBV6-5 to TRBJ1-2, with D unclear. This sequence originates from a young woman in a cohort exposed to, infected with or recovered from COVID-19 (not recorded which). CDR3 amino acids: CASSWAGVEGYTF. The CDR3 nucleotides read TGTGCCAGCAGTTGGGCCGGGGTAGAAGGCTACACCTTC.